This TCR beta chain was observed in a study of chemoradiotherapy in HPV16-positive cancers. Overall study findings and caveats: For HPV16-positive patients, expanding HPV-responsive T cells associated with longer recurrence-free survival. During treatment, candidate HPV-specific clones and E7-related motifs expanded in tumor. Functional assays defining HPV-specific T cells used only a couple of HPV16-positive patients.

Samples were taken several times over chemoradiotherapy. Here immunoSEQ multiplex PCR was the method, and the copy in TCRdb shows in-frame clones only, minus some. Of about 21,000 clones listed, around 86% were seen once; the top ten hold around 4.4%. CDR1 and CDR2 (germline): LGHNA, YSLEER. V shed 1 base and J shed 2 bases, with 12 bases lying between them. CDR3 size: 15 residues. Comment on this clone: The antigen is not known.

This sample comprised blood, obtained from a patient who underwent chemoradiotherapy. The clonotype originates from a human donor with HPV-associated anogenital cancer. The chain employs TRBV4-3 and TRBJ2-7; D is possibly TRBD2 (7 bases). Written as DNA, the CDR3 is TGCGCCAGCAGCCAAGGGGGCGGGGGCGCCTACGAGCAGTACTTC. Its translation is CASSQGGGGAYEQYF.